Given below is one T cell receptor (beta chain) in context. Its matching antigen is unknown. The data belong to a study of blood T cells in healthy people across ages. Using a J-beta primer mix together with a sample-barcoded 5' primer, a second PCR was run for roughly 6 to 11 cycles. MiXCR, applied by TCRdb to the 5' RACE reads, yields one record per CDR3 protein. The profile shows 500,000 to 600,000 distinct CDR3 sequences, 27% of them singletons. The CDR3 is made up of 12 amino acids. Germline CDR1 reads SGHRS; CDR2 reads YFSETQ. Deletions cut 4 bases from V and 3 bases from J, with 7 bases between. The study's findings and limits: Naive T cell percentage showed a strong correlation with the diversity of TCR beta.

Sample: blood. The receptor was isolated from a woman aged 70 to 79 in good health. This sequence joins TRBV5-1 and TRBJ2-5; D is uncertain. The CDR3 protein is CASSHPEETQYF. For the CDR3, the DNA is TGCGCCAGCAGCCACCCTGAAGAGACCCAGTACTTC.